This section outlines one TCR beta chain sequence together with its context. This clone was counted many times. Its specific antigen is unknown. The read is 3 residues too short to cover the CDR3 end, so that end is filled in from the germline J gene. Standard criteria, namely reduction of serum IgG, IgA and/or IgM below the normal range together with specific antibody deficiency, were applied for the diagnosis of CVID. A total of 44 subjects (approximately 15 female and 29 male; age range roughly 9 to 64 years, mean age around 39) were included in the CVID group. Both CVID patients and healthy controls were predominantly of Caucasian heritage. Replacement immunoglobulin therapy had been administered to all CVID subjects for at least one year at the time of study participation. No CVID subject was ill or taking immunomodulatory or immunosuppressive medication when blood was collected. From each donor, about 5 to 8.5 ml of heparinized peripheral whole blood was collected. Genomic DNA from adults with common variable immune deficiency (CVID) and from healthy adult controls was used to sequence TCRbeta CDR3 repertoires. Diluted blood was subjected to density centrifugation over Hypaque 1077 or Ficoll-Paque for isolation of peripheral blood mononuclear cells. Genomic DNA was obtained from unsorted mononuclear cells through either Qiagen column purification or a centrifugation-based method.

The germline V gene (reference sequence) specifies LNHDA as CDR1 and SQIVND as CDR2. Including cysteine and phenylalanine, the CDR3 has 15 amino acids. The DNA shown is the part of the CDR3 that was read: 36 bases, in frame from base 1. V and J lose 0 bases and 1 base, and a span of 10 bases separates them. These data belong to a study of T cell clonality in common variable immunodeficiency (dated by TCRdb to 2015 to 2017). For sequencing, equivalent amounts of genomic DNA were input from CVID and control samples. For every sample, a 60 bp segment covering the rearranged TCRbeta CDR3 region was amplified and then sequenced. The immunoSEQ assay, a bias-corrected multiplex PCR combined with high-throughput sequencing, was used to amplify TCRbeta. On the authors' methods: Every unique nucleotide sequence counted as a clone and was annotated with V, D and J genes, copy number and frequency. Sequences were labeled productive if in frame, and non-productive if out of frame or containing stop codons. Clonality was calculated from Shannon's entropy as previously described. Mean CDR3 Kyte-Doolittle hydropathy was derived from the predicted amino acid sequences of productive clones. Using the R hclust function, scaled V gene usage was clustered hierarchically with Manhattan distance and complete linkage. Sharing of clones by CDR3 amino acid sequence was evaluated through resampling of 12 repertoires per group over 100 rounds. The repertoires were searched for about 70 published EBV-specific and some 250 published CMV-specific TCRbeta sequences. Two CVID samples yielding fewer than 10,000 sequences were excluded from analysis, leaving over 35 CVID repertoires. TCRdb mirrors the immuneACCESS table, restricted to in-frame sequences. Some clones are absent from its copies; in checked studies, under half trace to an unresolved V gene, and the reason for the others is unknown. The V and J calls and clone size were taken over from that table, and D and trimming were inferred from the DNA. In this sample, 30,000 to 40,000 clones appear, none counted once only. The ten largest make up about 26% of the sample.

Beyond this particular receptor, the publication reports: Differences among patients in the CVID cohort limited the correlations between repertoire features and clinical complications. Although equal DNA input was used, an average of approximately 82,000 unique sequences per sample was obtained for controls, compared with about 29,000 for CVID samples. Reportedly, TCRbeta sequences from CVID had fewer deletions and N-nucleotide insertions, and highly modified clones with 13 or more V deletions were absent from CVID. The authors noted that sequencing repertoires of T cell subpopulations would be needed to clarify what caused the increased clonality in CVID. CVID subjects shared fewer TCRbeta clones with each other than healthy controls did (p < 0.0001). TCRbeta clonality was higher in CVID subjects than in healthy controls (t-test p = 0.018), and the increase was most characteristic of about a third of subjects.

Sequencing used peripheral blood mononuclear cells. The TCR sequence derives from a human donor with common variable immunodeficiency. Rearrangement joined TRBV19 to TRBJ2-7; the D gene identity is not certain. The sequenced CDR3 bases are TGTGCCAGTAGTATAGACCAGCGTCGGTCCTACGAG. This translates into CASSIDQRRSYE. The full CDR3 reads CASSIDQRRSYEQYF.